This T cell receptor (beta chain) was captured in a study of technical replicates of blood from several donors. TCRdb keeps only in-frame clones here, not all; method: immunoSEQ multiplex PCR. The repertoire has tens of thousands of clones, 85% to 95% of them found once; the top ten carry under 0.5%. This clone was picked up one time. V shed 4 bases and J shed 7 bases, with 12 bases lying between them. Germline V CDR1 and CDR2: SGDLS, YYNGEE. The CDR3 length is 13 residues. The clonotype originates from a human donor in good health. The chain joins TRBV9 to TRBJ2-1, with D possibly being TRBD2 (6 bases). The sample was T cells isolated from PBMCs. The CDR3 sequence: CASSPPGANEQFF. As DNA, the CDR3 is TGTGCCAGCAGCCCCCCGGGAGCAAATGAGCAGTTCTTC.